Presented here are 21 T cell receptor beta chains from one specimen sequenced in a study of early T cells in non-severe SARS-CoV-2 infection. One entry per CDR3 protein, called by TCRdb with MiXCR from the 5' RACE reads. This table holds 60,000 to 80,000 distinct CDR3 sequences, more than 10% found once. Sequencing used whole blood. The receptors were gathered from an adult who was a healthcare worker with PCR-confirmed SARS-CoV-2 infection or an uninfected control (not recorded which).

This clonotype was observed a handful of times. CDR3 sequence: CASSTSGSEYNEQFF. For the CDR3, the DNA is TGTGCCAGCAGTACTAGCGGGAGCGAATACAATGAGCAGTTCTTC. The chain carries TRBV2 and TRBJ2-1, with 11 nucleotides matching TRBD2. Looked up from germline, CDR1 is SNHLY and CDR2 is FYNNEI. The CDR3 loop spans 15 amino acids. After removal of 5 bases from V and 4 bases from J, the junction contained 4 bases not matched to a gene.

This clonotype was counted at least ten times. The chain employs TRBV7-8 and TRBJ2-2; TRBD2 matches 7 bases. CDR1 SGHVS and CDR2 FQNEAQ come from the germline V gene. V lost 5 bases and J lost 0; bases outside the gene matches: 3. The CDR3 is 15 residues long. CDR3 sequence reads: CASSPSGTNTGELFF. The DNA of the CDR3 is TGTGCCAGCAGCCCCAGCGGGACGAACACCGGGGAGCTGTTTTTT.

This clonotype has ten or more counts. The CDR3 protein is CASSLKRAPYEQYF. The CDR3 DNA reads TGTGCCAGCAGCTTAAAGCGGGCACCCTACGAGCAGTACTTC. This chain connects TRBV7-9 to TRBJ2-7; D perhaps matches TRBD2 (6 bases). V was clipped by 2 bases and J by 2 bases, with 10 bases between them. Looked up from germline, CDR1 is SEHNR and CDR2 is FQNEAQ (reference sequence). This CDR3 region has 14 residues.

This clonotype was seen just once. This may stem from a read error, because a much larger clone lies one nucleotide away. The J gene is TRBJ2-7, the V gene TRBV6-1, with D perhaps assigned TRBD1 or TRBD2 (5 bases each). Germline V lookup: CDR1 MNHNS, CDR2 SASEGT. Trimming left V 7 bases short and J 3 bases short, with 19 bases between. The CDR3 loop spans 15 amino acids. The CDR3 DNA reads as TGTGCCAGCACACAGCCAGGGACGATCTTCTACGAGCAGTACTTC. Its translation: CASTQPGTIFYEQYF.

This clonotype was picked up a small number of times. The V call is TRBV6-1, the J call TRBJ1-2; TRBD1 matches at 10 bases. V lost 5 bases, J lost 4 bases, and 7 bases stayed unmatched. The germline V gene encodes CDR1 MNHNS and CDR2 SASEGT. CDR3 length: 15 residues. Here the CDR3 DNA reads TGTGCCAGCAGTAAGACAGGGGGCGCCGTCTATGGCTACACCTTC. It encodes CASSKTGGAVYGYTF.

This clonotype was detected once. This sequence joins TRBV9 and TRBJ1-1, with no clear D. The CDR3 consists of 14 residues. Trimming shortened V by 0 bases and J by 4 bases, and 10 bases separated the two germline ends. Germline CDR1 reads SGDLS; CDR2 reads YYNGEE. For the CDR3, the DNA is TGTGCCAGCAGCGTAGGGCAAGTTCCCACTGAAGCTTTCTTT. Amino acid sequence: CASSVGQVPTEAFF.

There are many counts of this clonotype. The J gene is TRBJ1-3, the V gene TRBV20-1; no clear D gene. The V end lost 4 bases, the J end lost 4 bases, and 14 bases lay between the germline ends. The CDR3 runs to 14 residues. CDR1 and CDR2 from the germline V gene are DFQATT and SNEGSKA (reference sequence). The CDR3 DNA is TGCAGTGCTAAGCGGACCGGTCTCGGAAACACCATATATTTT. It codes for CSAKRTGLGNTIYF.

CDR3 residues: CASSLIGGRWNEQYF. The CDR3, as DNA: TGTGCCAGCAGCTTAATAGGTGGGAGGTGGAACGAGCAGTACTTC. The V and J genes are TRBV7-3 and TRBJ2-7, with a tentative D call TRBD2 (6 bases). The CDR3 totals 15 residues. Germline lookup yields CDR1 SGHTA and CDR2 FQGTGA. V lost 1 base and J 5 bases, leaving 15 bases between the germline ends.

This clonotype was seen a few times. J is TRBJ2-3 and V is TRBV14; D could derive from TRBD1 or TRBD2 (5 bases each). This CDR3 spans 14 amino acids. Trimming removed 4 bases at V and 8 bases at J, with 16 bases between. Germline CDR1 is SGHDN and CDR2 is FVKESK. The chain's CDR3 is CASSLGTVRSTQYF. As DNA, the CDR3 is TGTGCCAGCAGCCTAGGGACGGTTAGGAGTACGCAGTATTTT.

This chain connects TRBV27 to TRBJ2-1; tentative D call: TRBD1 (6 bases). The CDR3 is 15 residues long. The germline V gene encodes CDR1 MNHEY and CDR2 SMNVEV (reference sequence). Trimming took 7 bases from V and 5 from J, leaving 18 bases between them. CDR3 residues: CASTTHRELDNEQFF. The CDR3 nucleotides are TGTGCCAGCACCACACACAGGGAGCTTGACAATGAGCAGTTCTTC.

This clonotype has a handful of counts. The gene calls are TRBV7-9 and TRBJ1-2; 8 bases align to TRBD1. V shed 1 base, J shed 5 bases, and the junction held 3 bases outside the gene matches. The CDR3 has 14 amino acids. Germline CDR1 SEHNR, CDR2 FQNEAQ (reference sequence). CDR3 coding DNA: TGTGCCAGCAGCTTAGTCACAGGGGGGTATGGCTACACCTTC. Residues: CASSLVTGGYGYTF.

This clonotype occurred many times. The CDR3 sequence: CASSRRGGPRVSGANVLTF. The CDR3 DNA follows: TGTGCCAGCAGCCGCCGCGGGGGGCCGAGGGTCTCTGGGGCCAACGTCCTGACTTTC. V gene TRBV11-2 combines with J gene TRBJ2-6; 8 positions agree with TRBD2. The CDR3 is 19 amino acids. The V segment lost 5 bases and the J segment 0 bases; nucleotides outside the gene matches: 12. The germline V gene has CDR1 SGHAT and CDR2 FQNNGV.

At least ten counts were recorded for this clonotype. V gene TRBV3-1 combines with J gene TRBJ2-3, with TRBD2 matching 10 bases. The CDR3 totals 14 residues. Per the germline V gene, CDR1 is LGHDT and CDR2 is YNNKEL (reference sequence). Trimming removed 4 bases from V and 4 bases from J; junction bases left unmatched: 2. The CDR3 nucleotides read TGTGCCAGCAGCCGCGGACTAGCGGCAGATACGCAGTATTTT. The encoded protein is CASSRGLAADTQYF.

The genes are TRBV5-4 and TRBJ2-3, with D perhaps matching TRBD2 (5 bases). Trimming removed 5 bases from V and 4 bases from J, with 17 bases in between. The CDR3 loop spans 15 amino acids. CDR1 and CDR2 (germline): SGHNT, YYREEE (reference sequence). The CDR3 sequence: CASSSYTPEADTQYF. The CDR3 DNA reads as TGTGCCAGCAGTTCCTACACCCCGGAGGCAGATACGCAGTATTTT.

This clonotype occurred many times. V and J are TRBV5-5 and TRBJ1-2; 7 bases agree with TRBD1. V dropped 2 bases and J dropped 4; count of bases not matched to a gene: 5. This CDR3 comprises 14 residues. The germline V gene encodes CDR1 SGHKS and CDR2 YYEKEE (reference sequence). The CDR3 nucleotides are TGTGCCAGCAGCTTAAGGCAGGGGGGCTATGGCTACACCTTC. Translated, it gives CASSLRQGGYGYTF.

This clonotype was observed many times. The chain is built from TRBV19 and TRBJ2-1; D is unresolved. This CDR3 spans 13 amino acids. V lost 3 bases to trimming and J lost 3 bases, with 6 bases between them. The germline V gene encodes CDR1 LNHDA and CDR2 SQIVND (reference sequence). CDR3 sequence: CASSMGYYNEQFF. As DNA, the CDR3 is TGTGCCAGTAGTATGGGATACTACAATGAGCAGTTCTTC.

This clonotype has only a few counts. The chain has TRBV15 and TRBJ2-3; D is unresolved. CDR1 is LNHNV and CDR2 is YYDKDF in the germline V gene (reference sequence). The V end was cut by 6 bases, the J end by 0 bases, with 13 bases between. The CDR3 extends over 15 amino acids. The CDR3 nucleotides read TGTGCCACCAGTGCCCGGGTTGAGAGCACAGATACGCAGTATTTT. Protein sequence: CATSARVESTDTQYF.

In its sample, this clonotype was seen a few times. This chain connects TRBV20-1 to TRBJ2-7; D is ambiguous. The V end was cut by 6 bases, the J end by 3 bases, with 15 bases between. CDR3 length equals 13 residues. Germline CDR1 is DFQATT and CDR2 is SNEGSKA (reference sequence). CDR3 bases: TGCAGTGCCGAAGGAAGGTCTAACTACGAGCAGTACTTC. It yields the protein CSAEGRSNYEQYF.

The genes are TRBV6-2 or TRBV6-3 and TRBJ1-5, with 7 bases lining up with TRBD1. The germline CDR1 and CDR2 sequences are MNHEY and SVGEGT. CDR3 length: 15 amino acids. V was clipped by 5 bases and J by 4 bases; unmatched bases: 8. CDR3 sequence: CASSPDREPNQPQHF. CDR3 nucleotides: TGTGCCAGCAGTCCAGACAGGGAGCCGAATCAGCCCCAGCATTTT.

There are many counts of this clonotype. The CDR3 DNA is TGCAGCGTTGAAACACCCTACGAGCAGTACTTC. Its protein is CSVETPYEQYF. The chain uses TRBV29-1 and TRBJ2-7, with no clear D. V lost 2 bases and J lost 2, with 4 bases in between. CDR1 SQVTM and CDR2 ANQGSEA come from the germline V gene. CDR3 length: 11 amino acids.

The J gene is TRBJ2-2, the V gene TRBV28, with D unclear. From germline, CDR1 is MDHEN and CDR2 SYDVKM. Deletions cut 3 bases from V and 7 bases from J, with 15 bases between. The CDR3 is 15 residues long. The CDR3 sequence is CASSFAAVRVGELFF. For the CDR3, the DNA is TGTGCCAGCAGTTTCGCGGCCGTGAGAGTCGGGGAGCTGTTTTTT.